This entry lists 27 T cell receptor beta chains sequenced from one sample in a study of T cell responses to AZD1222 COVID-19 vaccine. Measured with immunoSEQ multiplex PCR; TCRdb has only the in-frame clones, and not every one. The profile shows 100,000 or so clones, under 95% of them singletons. The sample was peripheral blood, taken 28 days after the second AZD1222 dose. These receptors came from an adult who received the AZD1222 COVID-19 vaccine.

The V gene is TRBV2, the J gene TRBJ1-5; D is unclear. V lost 6 bases and J 11 bases, leaving 20 bases between the germline ends. From germline, CDR1 is SNHLY and CDR2 FYNNEI. The CDR3 runs to 14 residues. For the CDR3, the DNA is TGTGCCAGCAGCCGACAAAGTATTCAATCAGCCCAGCATTTT. The encoded protein is CASSRQSIQSAQHF.

This clone was seen only a few times. V and J are TRBV7-9 and TRBJ2-2; the match to TRBD2 covers 9 bases. V lost 4 bases and J lost 4; bases outside the gene matches: 10. Germline CDR1 is SEHNR and CDR2 is FQNEAQ (reference sequence). The CDR3 runs to 17 residues. CDR3 in DNA: TGTGCCAGCAGCTCCCCGAGACTAGCGGACTTCACCGGGGAGCTGTTTTTT. Its translation is CASSSPRLADFTGELFF.

The genes are TRBV7-8 and TRBJ2-7, with TRBD1 matching 8 bases. Germline CDR1 SGHVS, CDR2 FQNEAQ. CDR3 length equals 13 residues. Losses at the gene ends were 5 bases for V and 5 bases for J; bases not matched to a gene: 5. The CDR3 sequence: CASSRQGADEQYF. The CDR3 nucleotides read TGTGCCAGCAGCCGGCAGGGGGCGGACGAGCAGTACTTC.

The chain is built from TRBV7-9 and TRBJ2-1; 9 nucleotides line up with TRBD2. The V gene end was trimmed by 5 bases and the J gene end by 4 bases; junction bases not matched to a gene: 6. The V gene's germline CDR1 is SEHNR and CDR2 FQNEAQ (reference sequence). The CDR3 runs to 15 residues. The CDR3: CASSILAGQYNEQFF. In DNA form, the CDR3 reads TGTGCCAGCAGCATTCTAGCGGGACAGTACAATGAGCAGTTCTTC.

The rearrangement uses TRBV4-2 and TRBJ2-2; D could derive from TRBD1 or TRBD2 (5 bases each). CDR1 is LGHNA, CDR2 YNFKEQ, per germline. Deletions cut 0 bases from V and 4 bases from J, with 15 bases between. The CDR3 length is 17 residues. CDR3 in amino acids: CASSQERGDHITGELFF. Written as DNA, the CDR3 is TGTGCCAGCAGCCAAGAACGAGGGGACCACATCACCGGGGAGCTGTTTTTT.

The chain links TRBV18 to TRBJ2-7, with D possibly TRBD2 on 6 matching bases. Germline assignment: CDR1 KGHSH and CDR2 LQKENI. The CDR3 extends over 15 amino acids. Deletions cut 2 bases from V and 4 bases from J, with 15 bases between. Here the CDR3 DNA reads TGTGCCAGCTCACCAGCGGGGAGAGAACCGTACGAGCAGTACTTC. It encodes CASSPAGREPYEQYF.

This chain links TRBV4-2 with TRBJ2-5, with 8 bases identical to TRBD2. V lost 1 base, J lost 5 bases, and 6 bases stayed unmatched. Germline CDR1 LGHNA, CDR2 YNFKEQ. The CDR3 length is 15 residues. The CDR3 region is CASSQATSGGETQYF. In DNA form, the CDR3 reads TGTGCCAGCAGCCAAGCCACTAGCGGAGGTGAGACCCAGTACTTC.

This chain connects TRBV20-1 to TRBJ1-6, with a possible D match to TRBD1 (5 bases). The CDR3 has 13 residues. The V end lost 3 bases, the J end lost 9 bases, and 12 bases lay between the germline ends. CDR1 and CDR2 (germline): DFQATT, SNEGSKA (reference sequence). The CDR3 here is CSASTARGSPLHF. DNA of the CDR3: TGCAGTGCTAGTACCGCGAGGGGTTCACCCCTCCACTTT.

The rearrangement joins TRBV7-2 to TRBJ1-5, with D possibly being TRBD1 (6 bases). V was pared by 3 bases and J by 7 bases, with 13 bases between. CDR1 SGHTA and CDR2 FQGNSA come from the germline V gene. CDR3 length equals 14 residues. The CDR3 nucleotides read TGTGCCAGCAGCTTTCCCGGGACACAACAGCCCCAGCATTTT. It codes for CASSFPGTQQPQHF.

This chain joins TRBV2 and TRBJ2-7, with 11 bases matching TRBD1. Germline values: CDR1 SNHLY, CDR2 FYNNEI. CDR3 length: 13 residues. The V segment lost 7 bases and the J segment 3 bases; nucleotides outside the gene matches: 2. Written as DNA, the CDR3 is TGTGCCAGCACCGGGACAGGGGGCTACGAGCAGTACTTC. It specifies CASTGTGGYEQYF.

The chain is built from TRBV2 and TRBJ1-2; possibly TRBD1 for D (5 bases). V lost 3 bases and J 4 bases, leaving 12 bases between the germline ends. Germline V gene lookup returns CDR1 SNHLY and CDR2 FYNNEI. The CDR3 is 14 amino acids. CDR3: CASSDLQGGYGYTF. For the CDR3, the DNA is TGTGCCAGCAGTGATTTGCAGGGAGGCTATGGCTACACCTTC.

The gene calls are TRBV9 and TRBJ1-2, with a possible D match to TRBD1 (5 bases). CDR3 length: 15 residues. V shed 7 bases and J shed 0 bases, with 16 bases lying between them. In germline, CDR1 is SGDLS, CDR2 YYNGEE. This CDR3 reads CASGGDPDTNYGYTF. In nucleotides, the CDR3 is TGTGCCAGCGGTGGGGACCCTGATACTAACTATGGCTACACCTTC.

The chain employs TRBV7-8 and TRBJ1-3; D is ambiguous. Trimming cost V 5 bases and J 0 bases, with 14 bases left between them. There are 16 residues in the CDR3. In germline, CDR1 is SGHVS, CDR2 FQNEAQ. The CDR3 loop is CASSLVGESSGNTIYF. DNA for the CDR3: TGTGCCAGCAGCCTAGTCGGCGAATCCTCTGGAAACACCATATATTTT.

The rearrangement joins TRBV5-1 to TRBJ1-3, with 7 bases identical to TRBD1. Germline lookup yields CDR1 SGHRS and CDR2 YFSETQ. This CDR3 comprises 14 residues. The trim removed 5 bases at V and 6 bases at J, leaving 8 bases unmatched. CDR3 in amino acids: CASRPWQGVNTIYF. CDR3 coding DNA: TGCGCCAGCAGACCATGGCAGGGGGTAAACACCATATATTTT.

The chain couples TRBV6-5 to TRBJ1-5; 7 bases match TRBD1. Trimming took 7 bases from V and 2 from J; bases not matched to a gene: 8. This CDR3 is 15 amino acids long. The germline V gene has CDR1 MNHEY and CDR2 SVGAGI. This chain's CDR3 is CASKGRGTGNQPQHF. For the CDR3, the DNA is TGTGCCAGCAAGGGAAGGGGGACAGGCAATCAGCCCCAGCATTTT.

The chain has TRBV28 and TRBJ1-2; D is possibly TRBD1 (5 bases). V lost 5 bases and J lost 8, with 18 bases in between. Germline V gives CDR1 MDHEN, CDR2 SYDVKM. The CDR3 sequence is 14 residues long. The CDR3 bases are TGTGCCAGCAGTGGCGGGGGGAGGGTCGACGGCTACACCTTC. As protein: CASSGGGRVDGYTF.

The chain carries TRBV9 and TRBJ2-3; no reliable D call. The CDR3 sequence is 15 residues long. Germline CDR1 SGDLS, CDR2 YYNGEE. Trimming pared 0 bases from V and 5 bases from J, leaving 13 bases between. Written as DNA, the CDR3 is TGTGCCAGCAGCGTAGATCCCACGAATAGAGATACGCAGTATTTT. The encoded protein is CASSVDPTNRDTQYF.

The V and J genes are TRBV9 and TRBJ1-6, with D hard to call. CDR1 is SGDLS, CDR2 YYNGEE, per germline. The CDR3 totals 15 residues. Trimming removed 6 bases at V and 9 bases at J, with 19 bases between. CDR3 residues: CASTPDITLGSPLHF. Here the CDR3 DNA reads TGTGCCAGCACTCCCGACATAACCTTGGGTTCACCCCTCCACTTT.

This chain connects TRBV19 to TRBJ2-3; 10 bases align to TRBD2. Germline CDR1 and CDR2: LNHDA and SQIVND (reference sequence). This CDR3 has 15 residues. The ends lost 7 bases at V and 4 bases at J; junction bases unmatched: 8. Written as DNA, the CDR3 is TGTGCCAGTAAGTCTAGCGGGAGTTGGGCAGATACGCAGTATTTT. This codes for CASKSSGSWADTQYF.

The V gene is TRBV5-1, the J gene TRBJ2-5; the D is unclear. The germline V gene encodes CDR1 SGHRS and CDR2 YFSETQ. CDR3 length: 14 residues. V dropped 1 base and J dropped 2 bases, with 9 bases sitting between them. In DNA, the CDR3 is TGCGCCAGCAGCTTGATACTTAGGCAAGAGACCCAGTACTTC. As protein: CASSLILRQETQYF. The variable domain in full, completed from reference TRBV5-1 and TRBJ2-5, reads KAGVTQTPRYLIKTRGQQVTLSCSPISGHRSVSWYQQTPGQGLQFLFEYFSETQRNKGNFPGRFSGRQFSNSRSEMNVSTLELGDSALYLCASSLILRQETQYFGPGTRLLVL.

This clone was detected only once. This rearrangement joins TRBV12-3 or TRBV12-4 to TRBJ1-1; D uncertain. The CDR3 is made up of 12 amino acids. The V end lost 5 bases, the J end lost 1 base, and 5 bases lay between the germline ends. The CDR3 region is CASSPQNTEAFF. CDR3 nucleotide sequence: TGTGCCAGCAGTCCACAGAACACTGAAGCTTTCTTT.

The chain recombines TRBV9 with TRBJ2-3; D not resolved. Germline V lookup: CDR1 SGDLS, CDR2 YYNGEE. With 4 bases removed from V and 3 bases from J, the gap between germline ends came to 12 bases. The CDR3 is 14 residues long. CDR3 coding DNA: TGTGCCAGCAGCCCTCGGCCCATGACAGATACGCAGTATTTT. Translation gives CASSPRPMTDTQYF.

The rearrangement uses TRBV10-3 and TRBJ2-6; a possible D gene is TRBD1 (6 bases). The CDR3 is 14 residues long. Trimming cost V 6 bases and J 2 bases, with 8 bases left between them. Germline-derived CDR1 and CDR2 are ENHRY and SYGVKD. The CDR3 nucleotides are TGTGCCATCAGCAGGGACACTGGGGCCAACGTCCTGACTTTC. Its protein product is CAISRDTGANVLTF.

The chain carries TRBV5-1 and TRBJ2-5, with D tentatively TRBD2 (6 bases). V gave up 0 bases and J gave up 5 bases, with 14 bases separating them. Germline V gene lookup returns CDR1 SGHRS and CDR2 YFSETQ. The CDR3 is made up of 15 amino acids. The DNA for the CDR3 is TGCGCCAGCAGCTTGGTATCCTTGGAGGGGGAGACCCAGTACTTC. Translation: CASSLVSLEGETQYF.

The chain couples TRBV7-2 to TRBJ2-5, with D possibly called TRBD1 or TRBD2 (6 bases each). Per the germline V gene, CDR1 is SGHTA and CDR2 is FQGNSA. Trimming left V 4 bases short and J 7 bases short, with 13 bases between. The CDR3 totals 13 residues. The CDR3 protein is CASSWGASRTQYF. CDR3 nucleotide sequence: TGTGCCAGCAGCTGGGGGGCTAGCAGGACCCAGTACTTC.

This rearrangement joins TRBV6-6 to TRBJ1-1; D may be TRBD1 (6 bases). Deletions cut 6 bases from V and 2 bases from J, with 10 bases between. Germline CDR1 and CDR2: MNHNY and SVGAGI (reference sequence). CDR3 length: 13 amino acids. The CDR3 here is CASSPRGNTEAFF. The CDR3 coding sequence is TGTGCCAGCAGCCCCAGGGGAAACACTGAAGCTTTCTTT.

This clone was detected only once. The chain carries TRBV9 and TRBJ2-5; 14 nucleotides align to TRBD2. The CDR3 has 18 residues. Germline values: CDR1 SGDLS, CDR2 YYNGEE. The V gene end was trimmed by 2 bases and the J gene end by 3 bases; junction bases not matched to a gene: 9. This chain's CDR3 is CASSVGGRGLAGEETQYF. For the CDR3, the DNA is TGTGCCAGCAGCGTGGGAGGGAGGGGACTAGCGGGAGAAGAGACCCAGTACTTC.